These T cell receptor beta chains were read from a single sample in a study of cytomegalovirus exposure and HLA in healthy donors. Only in-frame clones appear in the TCRdb table, and some are missing; sequencing was by immunoSEQ multiplex PCR. The data show about 280,000 clones, approximately 88% seen once. Sequenced input: PBMCs. These receptors were obtained from a young woman in good health and CMV-seronegative. The CDR3 runs from the conserved cysteine through the conserved F or W. D genes are given only for firm matches. Clone sizes are given selectively: once, few, many, or a class where the clone is expanded.

>TRBV27|TRBJ1-2|once|TRBD1
TGTGCCAGCAGTATAGGACAGGGGGACTATGGCTACACCTTC
CASSIGQGDYGYTF
>TRBV7-8|TRBJ2-7|NA|NA
TGTGCCAGCAGCCTAACCTACGAGCAGTACTTC
CASSLTYEQYF
>TRBV7-9|TRBJ1-5|NA|NA
TGTGCCAGCAGCCCGGAGGGCAATCAGCCCCAGCATTTT
CASSPEGNQPQHF
>TRBV7-9|TRBJ2-1|NA|TRBD2
TGTGCCAGCAAAGACGGGGGGACCTACAATGAGCAGTTCTTC
CASKDGGTYNEQFF
>TRBV10-1|TRBJ2-1|NA|TRBD1
TGCGCCAGCAGTGGCGACAGGGGGCTTTCCTACAATGAGCAGTTCTTC
CASSGDRGLSYNEQFF
>TRBV28|TRBJ2-1|NA|TRBD1
TGTGCCAGCGGGGATCAGGGGGACTACAATGAGCAGTTCTTC
CASGDQGDYNEQFF
>TRBV19|TRBJ1-2|NA|NA
TGTGCCAGTAGTCGTGGACAGACCACAATAAACTATGGCTACACCTTC
CASSRGQTTINYGYTF
>TRBV5-4|TRBJ1-1|NA|TRBD1
TGTGCCAGCAGCTCAGGGGGCGCCGGAGCTTTCTTT
CASSSGGAGAFF
>TRBV29-1|TRBJ2-3|once|NA
TGCAGCGTGAGACAGGCTGATACGCAGTATTTT
CSVRQADTQYF
>TRBV7-8|TRBJ1-1|NA|NA
TGTGCCAGCAGCTTAGGGGGAGGAATGAACACTGAAGCTTTCTTT
CASSLGGGMNTEAFF
>TRBV28|TRBJ1-3|NA|TRBD1
TGTGCCAGCAGTTTCTCGACAGGGGGTTATGGAAACACCATATATTTT
CASSFSTGGYGNTIYF
>TRBV29-1|TRBJ1-1|NA|NA
TGCAGCGTTCGGGGGGTGGGTAACACTGAAGCTTTCTTT
CSVRGVGNTEAFF
>TRBV6-1|TRBJ2-5|NA|TRBD1
TGTGCCAGCAGTGGGACAGGGGGTCTGGAGACCCAGTACTTC
CASSGTGGLETQYF
>TRBV6-5|TRBJ1-1|NA|TRBD1
TGTGCCAGCAGTTACGACAGGGGCACTGAAGCTTTCTTT
CASSYDRGTEAFF
>TRBV6-5|TRBJ1-1|few|NA
TGTGCCAGCCTCACACGCGGGGGCACTGAAGCTTTCTTT
CASLTRGGTEAFF
>TRBV11-1|TRBJ2-1|NA|TRBD2
TGTGCCAGCAGACTAGCGGGGTTCGACTACAATGAGCAGTTCTTC
CASRLAGFDYNEQFF
>TRBV2|TRBJ1-3|NA|TRBD1
TGTGCCAGCAGTGATCCCGGACAGGGACGAAACACCATATATTTT
CASSDPGQGRNTIYF
>TRBV11-2|TRBJ1-6|NA|NA
TGTGCCAGCAGCTTGGGGGCAGGCGCATCACCCCTCCACTTT
CASSLGAGASPLHF
>TRBV28|TRBJ2-7|NA|NA
TGTGCCAGCAGTTTCGGGGAGAACGGCTCCTACGAGCAGTACTTC
CASSFGENGSYEQYF
>TRBV2|TRBJ2-5|NA|NA
TGTGCCAGCAGCGGAGGCGGGGTCCAGTACTTC
CASSGGGVQYF
>TRBV15|TRBJ1-2|NA|NA
TGTGCCACCAGCAGAGACCCCGGTGCAAGTGGCTACACCTTC
CATSRDPGASGYTF
>TRBV5-4|TRBJ2-2|once|TRBD1
TGTGCCAGCAGCCAGGGTGGACAGGGTTTGCCCGGGGAGCTGTTTTTT
CASSQGGQGLPGELFF
>TRBV4-1|TRBJ2-3|NA|TRBD1
TGCGCCAGCAGCCGCCAGTCTTCAGGGGGCCCCACAGATACGCAGTATTTT
CASSRQSSGGPTDTQYF
>TRBV28|TRBJ1-5|NA|NA
TGTGCCAGCAGCCTTGATGTCAGGGAAGGGCGTCAGCCCCAGCATTTT
CASSLDVREGRQPQHF
>TRBV27|TRBJ2-7|NA|TRBD1
TGTGCCAGCAGTTCCCCCAGGGGGTCAGGATACGAGCAGTACTTC
CASSSPRGSGYEQYF
>TRBV28|TRBJ2-7|NA|NA
TGTGCCAGCAGGAGCGGGCCAAGCTCCTACGAGCAGTACTTC
CASRSGPSSYEQYF
>TRBV10-3|TRBJ2-7|NA|NA
TGTGCCATCACTTCCGAGCCCTTAACTGAGGGGCAGTACTTC
CAITSEPLTEGQYF
>TRBV25-1|TRBJ2-5|NA|TRBD2
TGTGCCAGCTCCACCTACCAGCGGGAGGGGACCCAGTACTTC
CASSTYQREGTQYF
>TRBV9|TRBJ2-1|NA|TRBD2
TGTGCCAGCAGCGTAGTTGGACTAGCGGGAGGTGAGCAGTTCTTC
CASSVVGLAGGEQFF
>TRBV6-5|TRBJ2-3|NA|NA
TGTGCCAGCAGTCCCACAGGCACAGATACGCAGTATTTT
CASSPTGTDTQYF
>TRBV5-1|TRBJ1-2|NA|TRBD1
TGCGCCAGCAGCTTGGGGACAGGGGCGCCTAACTATGGCTACACCTTC
CASSLGTGAPNYGYTF
>TRBV10-3|TRBJ2-7|NA|TRBD2
TGTGCCATCAAGGCAGCGGGATCTGGCTCCTACGAGCAGTACTTC
CAIKAAGSGSYEQYF
>TRBV15|TRBJ2-7|NA|TRBD1
TGTGCCACCAGCGACCGGGACAGTTACGAGCAGTACTTC
CATSDRDSYEQYF
>TRBV28|TRBJ1-1|NA|NA
TGTGCCATCGGACAGACCAACACTGAAGCTTTCTTT
CAIGQTNTEAFF
>TRBV28|TRBJ2-2|NA|NA
TGTGCCAGCAGCTTCGCGGGGGTCGCAGGGGACACCGGGGAGCTGTTTTTT
CASSFAGVAGDTGELFF
>TRBV13|TRBJ2-7|NA|TRBD1
TGTGCCAGCAGCCAAATACGGACAGGGAGTTCCTACGAGCAGTACTTC
CASSQIRTGSSYEQYF
>TRBV7-3|TRBJ1-5|NA|NA
TGTGCCAGCAGCCGACAGCCGGGTCAGCCCCAGCATTTT
CASSRQPGQPQHF
>TRBV10-2|TRBJ1-3|NA|NA
TGCGCCAGCAGTGAGCGCAGCTCTGGAAACACCATATATTTT
CASSERSSGNTIYF
>TRBV6-5|TRBJ2-5|once|NA
TGTGCCAGCAGTATATTCGGGACACAAGAGACCCAGTACTTC
CASSIFGTQETQYF
>TRBV2|TRBJ2-7|NA|NA
TGTGCCACCCAGGTACGCTCCTACGAGCAGTACTTC
CATQVRSYEQYF
>TRBV15|TRBJ2-1|NA|NA
TGTGCCACCAGCAGGGAAGCCGCCACAGAATACAATGAGCAGTTCTTC
CATSREAATEYNEQFF
>TRBV2|TRBJ2-1|NA|TRBD2
TGTGCCAGCAGCGGGGGACTAGCTTTGTCCTACAATGAGCAGTTCTTC
CASSGGLALSYNEQFF
>TRBV20-1|TRBJ2-7|NA|NA
TGCAGTGCTGGACAGTTCTACGAGCAGTACTTC
CSAGQFYEQYF
>TRBV7-6|TRBJ1-2|NA|NA
TGTGCCAGCAGCTCTCCCGGTGCATCGAAGAGAAAATATGGCTACACCTTC
CASSSPGASKRKYGYTF
>TRBV4-3|TRBJ2-7|NA|TRBD2
TGCGCCAGCAGCCAAGCTTTAGGACTAGCGGGACTCGAGCAGTACTTC
CASSQALGLAGLEQYF
>TRBV5-1|TRBJ2-7|once|TRBD2
TGCGCCAGCAGCTCTAAGACTAGCGGGTGGGACGAGCAGTACTTC
CASSSKTSGWDEQYF
>TRBV11-2|TRBJ2-7|once|NA
TGTGCCAGCAGCTCCACGCTAGAGCAGTACTTC
CASSSTLEQYF
>TRBV11-2|TRBJ2-7|NA|TRBD2
TGTGCCAGCAGCCCTCGACTAGCGGGCAGCTCCTACGAGCAGTACTTC
CASSPRLAGSSYEQYF
>TRBV9|TRBJ2-7|NA|TRBD2
TGTGCCAGCAGCATCAGCCCGGGACTAGCGGGACAGTACTTC
CASSISPGLAGQYF
>TRBV11-1|TRBJ2-7|NA|TRBD1
TGTGCCAGCAGCCCAGGGACAGCCCTCTTCGGCTCCTACGAGCAGTACTTC
CASSPGTALFGSYEQYF
>TRBV6-5|TRBJ1-1|NA|NA
TGTGCCAGCTTACCCCTACGGGAGACGAACACTGAAGCTTTCTTT
CASLPLRETNTEAFF
>TRBV28|TRBJ2-7|NA|NA
TGTGCCAGCAGTCCCGACTTCGTAGGGGTCGCCTACGAGCAGTACTTC
CASSPDFVGVAYEQYF
>TRBV4-1|TRBJ1-4|NA|NA
TGCGCCAGCCGAACGGCGGGCGCAACTAATGAAAAACTGTTTTTT
CASRTAGATNEKLFF
>TRBV19|TRBJ1-3|NA|NA
TGTGCCAGTAGTATTGATTGGAGCTCTGGAAACACCATATATTTT
CASSIDWSSGNTIYF
>TRBV30|TRBJ1-6|NA|TRBD1
TGTGCCGGAAGGGACAGGTCGGGTTCACCCCTCCACTTT
CAGRDRSGSPLHF